The 3 T cell receptor beta chains given below trace back to one sample, sequenced in a study. From the reads, TCRdb called clonotypes with MiXCR, one entry per CDR3 protein. The sample has just under 6,000 distinct CDR3 sequences, around 9.1% seen once. Sequencing was performed on CD4+ T cells from synovial fluid. The receptor set was obtained from a human donor with rheumatoid arthritis.

At least ten counts were recorded for this clonotype. This rearrangement joins TRBV24-1 to TRBJ1-1, with 9 bases lining up with TRBD1. J gave up 2 bases and V 5 bases, and 5 bases lay outside the gene matches. Germline CDR1 is KGHDR and CDR2 is SFDVKD. This CDR3 is 15 amino acids long. CDR3 loop: CATSVGDRDNTEAFF. In nucleotides, the CDR3 is TGTGCCACCAGTGTGGGGGACAGGGACAACACTGAAGCTTTCTTT.

This clonotype ranks as medium-sized. The chain employs TRBV18 and TRBJ2-2, with D tentatively TRBD1 or TRBD2 (6 bases each). This CDR3 spans 15 amino acids. Trimming took off 2 bases at V and 7 bases at J, with 14 bases between the two ends. CDR1 and CDR2 from the germline V gene are KGHSH and LQKENI. The DNA of the CDR3 is TGTGCCAGCTCACCAAACGGGGGCGGCCACGGGGAGCTGTTTTTT. Translated, it gives CASSPNGGGHGELFF.

This clonotype appeared many times. V usage is TRBV30 and J usage is TRBJ1-2; D gene unclear. The V gene's germline CDR1 is GTSNPN and CDR2 SVGIG (reference sequence). V shed 0 bases and J shed 4 bases, with 9 bases lying between them. The CDR3 is 13 residues long. The CDR3 loop is CAWSVPQVYGYTF. The CDR3 DNA sequence: TGTGCCTGGAGTGTACCACAAGTCTATGGCTACACCTTC.